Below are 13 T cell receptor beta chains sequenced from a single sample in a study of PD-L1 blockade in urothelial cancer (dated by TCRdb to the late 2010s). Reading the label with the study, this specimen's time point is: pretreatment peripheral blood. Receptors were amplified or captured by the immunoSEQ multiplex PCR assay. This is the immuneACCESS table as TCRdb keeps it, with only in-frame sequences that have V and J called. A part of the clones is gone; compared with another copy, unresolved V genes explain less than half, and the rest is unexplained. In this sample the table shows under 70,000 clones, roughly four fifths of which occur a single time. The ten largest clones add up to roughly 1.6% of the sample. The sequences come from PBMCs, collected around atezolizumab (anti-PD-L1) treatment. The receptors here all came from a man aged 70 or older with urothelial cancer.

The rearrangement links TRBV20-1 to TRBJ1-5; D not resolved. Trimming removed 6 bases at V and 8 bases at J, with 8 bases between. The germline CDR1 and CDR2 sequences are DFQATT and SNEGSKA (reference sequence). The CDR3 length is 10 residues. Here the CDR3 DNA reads TGCAGTGCAGAACGGGAGCCCCAGCATTTT. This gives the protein CSAEREPQHF.

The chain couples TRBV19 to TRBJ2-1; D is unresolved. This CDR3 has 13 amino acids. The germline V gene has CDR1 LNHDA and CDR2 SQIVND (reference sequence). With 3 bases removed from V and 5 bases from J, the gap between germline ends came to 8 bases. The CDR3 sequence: CASSMGPNNEQFF. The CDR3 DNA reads TGTGCCAGTAGTATGGGCCCAAACAATGAGCAGTTCTTC.

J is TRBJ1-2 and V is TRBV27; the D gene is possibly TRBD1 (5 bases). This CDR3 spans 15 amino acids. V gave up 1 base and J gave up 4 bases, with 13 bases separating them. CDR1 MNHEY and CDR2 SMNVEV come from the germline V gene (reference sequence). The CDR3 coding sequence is TGTGCCAGCAGTTTATGGGGGGACTCAAGCTATGGCTACACCTTC. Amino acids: CASSLWGDSSYGYTF.

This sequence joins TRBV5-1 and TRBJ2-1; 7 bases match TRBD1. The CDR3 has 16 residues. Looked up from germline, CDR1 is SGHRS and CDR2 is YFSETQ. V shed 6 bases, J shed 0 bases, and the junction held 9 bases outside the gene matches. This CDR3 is CASTGTAPSSYNEQFF. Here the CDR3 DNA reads TGCGCCAGCACCGGGACAGCTCCTAGCTCCTACAATGAGCAGTTCTTC. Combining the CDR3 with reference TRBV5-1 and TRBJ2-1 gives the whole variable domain KAGVTQTPRYLIKTRGQQVTLSCSPISGHRSVSWYQQTPGQGLQFLFEYFSETQRNKGNFPGRFSGRQFSNSRSEMNVSTLELGDSALYLCASTGTAPSSYNEQFFGPGTRLTVL.

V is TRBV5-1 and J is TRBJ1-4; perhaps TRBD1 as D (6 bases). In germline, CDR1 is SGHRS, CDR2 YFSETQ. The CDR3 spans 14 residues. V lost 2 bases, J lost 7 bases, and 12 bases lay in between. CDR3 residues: CASSFMEQGEKLFF. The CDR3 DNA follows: TGCGCCAGCAGCTTCATGGAACAGGGTGAAAAACTGTTTTTT.

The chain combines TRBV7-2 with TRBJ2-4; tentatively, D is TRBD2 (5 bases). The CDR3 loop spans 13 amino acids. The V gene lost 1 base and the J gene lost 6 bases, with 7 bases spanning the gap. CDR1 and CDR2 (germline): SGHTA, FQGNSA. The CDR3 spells CASSLGEGNIQYF. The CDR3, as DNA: TGTGCCAGCAGCTTAGGCGAGGGAAACATTCAGTACTTC.

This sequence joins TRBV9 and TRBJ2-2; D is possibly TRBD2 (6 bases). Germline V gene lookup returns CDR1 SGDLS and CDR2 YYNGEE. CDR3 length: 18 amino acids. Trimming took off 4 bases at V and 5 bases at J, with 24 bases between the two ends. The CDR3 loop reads CASSRAPPRGLETGELFF. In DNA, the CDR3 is TGTGCCAGCAGCCGCGCTCCACCACGGGGACTGGAGACCGGGGAGCTGTTTTTT.

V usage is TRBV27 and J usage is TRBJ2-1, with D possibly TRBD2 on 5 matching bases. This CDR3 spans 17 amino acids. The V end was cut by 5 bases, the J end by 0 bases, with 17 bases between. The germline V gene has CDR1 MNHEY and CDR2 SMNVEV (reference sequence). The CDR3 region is CASSPSSSRGSYNEQFF. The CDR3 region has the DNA TGTGCCAGCAGTCCCTCAAGCTCACGGGGCTCCTACAATGAGCAGTTCTTC.

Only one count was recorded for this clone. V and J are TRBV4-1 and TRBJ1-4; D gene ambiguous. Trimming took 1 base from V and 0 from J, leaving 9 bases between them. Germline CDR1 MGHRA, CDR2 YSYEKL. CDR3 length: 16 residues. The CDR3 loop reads CASSQVRIATNEKLFF. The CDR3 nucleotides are TGCGCCAGCAGCCAAGTTAGAATCGCAACTAATGAAAAACTGTTTTTT.

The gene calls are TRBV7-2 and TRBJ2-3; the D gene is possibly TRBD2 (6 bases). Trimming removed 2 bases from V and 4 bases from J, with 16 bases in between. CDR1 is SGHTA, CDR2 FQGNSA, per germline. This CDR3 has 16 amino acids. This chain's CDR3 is CASSLNSGVGPDTQYF. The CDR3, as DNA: TGTGCCAGCAGCTTAAATAGCGGTGTGGGCCCAGATACGCAGTATTTT. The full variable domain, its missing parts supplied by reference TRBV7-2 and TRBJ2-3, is GAGVSQSPSNKVTEKGKDVELRCDPISGHTALYWYRQSLGQGLEFLIYFQGNSAPDKSGLPSDRFSAERTGGSVSTLTIQRTQQEDSAVYLCASSLNSGVGPDTQYFGPGTRLTVL.

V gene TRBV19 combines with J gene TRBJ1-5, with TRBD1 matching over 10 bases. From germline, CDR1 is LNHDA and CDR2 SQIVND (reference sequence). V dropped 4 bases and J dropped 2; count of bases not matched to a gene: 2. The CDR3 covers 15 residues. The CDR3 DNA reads TGTGCCAGTAGTAAGGGGACAGGGGGCAATCAGCCCCAGCATTTT. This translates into CASSKGTGGNQPQHF.

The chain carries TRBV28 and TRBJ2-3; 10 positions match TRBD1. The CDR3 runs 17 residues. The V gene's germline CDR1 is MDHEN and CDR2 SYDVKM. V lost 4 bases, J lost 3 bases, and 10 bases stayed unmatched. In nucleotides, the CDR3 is TGTGCCAGCAGTTCCACCGACAGGGGGCTCCGGACAGATACGCAGTATTTT. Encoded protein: CASSSTDRGLRTDTQYF.

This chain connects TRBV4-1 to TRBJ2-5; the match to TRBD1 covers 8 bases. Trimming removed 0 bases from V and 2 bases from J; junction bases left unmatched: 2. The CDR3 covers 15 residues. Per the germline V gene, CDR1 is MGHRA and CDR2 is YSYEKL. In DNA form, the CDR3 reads TGCGCCAGCAGCCAAGAAAGGACAGGGCAAGAGACCCAGTACTTC. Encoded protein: CASSQERTGQETQYF.